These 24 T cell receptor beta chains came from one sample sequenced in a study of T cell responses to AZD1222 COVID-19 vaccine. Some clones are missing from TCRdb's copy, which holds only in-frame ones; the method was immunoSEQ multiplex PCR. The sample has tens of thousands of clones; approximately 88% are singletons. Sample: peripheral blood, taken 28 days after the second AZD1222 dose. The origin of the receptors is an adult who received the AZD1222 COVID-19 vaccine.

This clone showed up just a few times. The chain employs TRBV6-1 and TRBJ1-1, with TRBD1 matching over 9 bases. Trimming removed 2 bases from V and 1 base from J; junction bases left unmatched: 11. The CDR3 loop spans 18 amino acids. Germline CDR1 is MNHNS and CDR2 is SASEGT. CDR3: CASSEPPGQGPWNTEAFF. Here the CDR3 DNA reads TGTGCCAGCAGTGAACCCCCGGGACAGGGCCCATGGAACACTGAAGCTTTCTTT.

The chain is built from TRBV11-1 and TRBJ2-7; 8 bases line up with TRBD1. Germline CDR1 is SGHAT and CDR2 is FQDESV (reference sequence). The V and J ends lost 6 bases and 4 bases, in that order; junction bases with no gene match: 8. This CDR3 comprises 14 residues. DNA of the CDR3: TGTGCCAGCAGACGCGACAGGGGCGCTTACGAGCAGTACTTC. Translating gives CASRRDRGAYEQYF.

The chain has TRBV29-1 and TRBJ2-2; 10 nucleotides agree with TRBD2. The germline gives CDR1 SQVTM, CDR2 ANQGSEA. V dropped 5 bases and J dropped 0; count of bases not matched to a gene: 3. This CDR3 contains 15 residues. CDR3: CSVRTSGANTGELFF. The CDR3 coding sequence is TGCAGCGTTCGGACTAGCGGAGCGAACACCGGGGAGCTGTTTTTT.

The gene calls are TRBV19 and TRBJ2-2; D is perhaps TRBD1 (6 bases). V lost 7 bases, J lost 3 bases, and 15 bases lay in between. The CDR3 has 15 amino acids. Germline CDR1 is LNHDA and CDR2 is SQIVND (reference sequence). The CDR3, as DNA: TGTGCCAGTACCCGGCAGGGGCTTTACACCGGGGAGCTGTTTTTT. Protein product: CASTRQGLYTGELFF.

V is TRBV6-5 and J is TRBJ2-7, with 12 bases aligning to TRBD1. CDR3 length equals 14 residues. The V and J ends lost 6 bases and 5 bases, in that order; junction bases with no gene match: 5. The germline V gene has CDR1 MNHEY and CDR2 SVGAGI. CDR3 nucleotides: TGTGCCAGCAGCCGCGGGACAGGGGGCGACGAGCAGTACTTC. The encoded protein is CASSRGTGGDEQYF.

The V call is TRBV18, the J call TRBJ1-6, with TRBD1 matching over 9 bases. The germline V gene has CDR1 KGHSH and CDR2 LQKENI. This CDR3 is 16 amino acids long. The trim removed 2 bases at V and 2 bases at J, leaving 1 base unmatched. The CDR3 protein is CASSPTGGTYNSPLHF. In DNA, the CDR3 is TGTGCCAGCTCACCAACAGGGGGCACCTATAATTCACCCCTCCACTTT.

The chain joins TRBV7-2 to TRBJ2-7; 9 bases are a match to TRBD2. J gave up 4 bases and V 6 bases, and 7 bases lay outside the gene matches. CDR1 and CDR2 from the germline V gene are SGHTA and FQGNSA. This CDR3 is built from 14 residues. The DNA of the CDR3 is TGTGCCAGCAGTCTAACAGCGGGGGGTTACGAGCAGTACTTC. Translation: CASSLTAGGYEQYF.

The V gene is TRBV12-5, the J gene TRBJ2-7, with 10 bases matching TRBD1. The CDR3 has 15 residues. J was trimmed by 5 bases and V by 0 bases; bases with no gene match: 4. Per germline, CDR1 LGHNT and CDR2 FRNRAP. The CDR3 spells CASGLVRDRGDEQYF. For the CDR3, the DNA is TGTGCTAGTGGTTTGGTAAGGGACAGGGGTGACGAGCAGTACTTC.

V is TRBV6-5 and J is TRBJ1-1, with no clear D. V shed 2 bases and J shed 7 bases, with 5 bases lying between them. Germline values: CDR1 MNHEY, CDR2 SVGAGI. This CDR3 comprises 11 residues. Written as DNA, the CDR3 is TGTGCCAGCAGTTACGCGAGTGAAGCTTTCTTT. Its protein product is CASSYASEAFF.

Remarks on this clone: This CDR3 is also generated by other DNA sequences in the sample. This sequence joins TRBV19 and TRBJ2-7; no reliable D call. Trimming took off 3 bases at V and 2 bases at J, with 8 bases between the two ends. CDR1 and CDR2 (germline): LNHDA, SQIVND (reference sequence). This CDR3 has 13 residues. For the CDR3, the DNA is TGTGCCAGTAGTATCGGGCGGACCTACGAGCAGTACTTC. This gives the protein CASSIGRTYEQYF. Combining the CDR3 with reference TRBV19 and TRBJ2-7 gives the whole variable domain DGGITQSPKYLFRKEGQNVTLSCEQNLNHDAMYWYRQDPGQGLRLIYYSQIVNDFQKGDIAEGYSVSREKKESFPLTVTSAQKNPTAFYLCASSIGRTYEQYFGPGTRLTVT.

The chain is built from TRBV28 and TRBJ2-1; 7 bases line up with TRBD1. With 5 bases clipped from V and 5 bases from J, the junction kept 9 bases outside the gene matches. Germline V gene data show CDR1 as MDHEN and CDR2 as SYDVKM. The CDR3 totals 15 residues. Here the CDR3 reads CASSDGRGRNNEQFF. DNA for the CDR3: TGTGCCAGCAGTGACGGAAGGGGGCGGAACAATGAGCAGTTCTTC.

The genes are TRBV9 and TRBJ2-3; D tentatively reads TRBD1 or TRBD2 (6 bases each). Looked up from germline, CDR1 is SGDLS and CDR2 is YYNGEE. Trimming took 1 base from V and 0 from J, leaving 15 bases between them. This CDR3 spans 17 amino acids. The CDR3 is CASSVRSIGGSTDTQYF. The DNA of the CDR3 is TGTGCCAGCAGCGTACGGTCGATAGGGGGGAGCACAGATACGCAGTATTTT.

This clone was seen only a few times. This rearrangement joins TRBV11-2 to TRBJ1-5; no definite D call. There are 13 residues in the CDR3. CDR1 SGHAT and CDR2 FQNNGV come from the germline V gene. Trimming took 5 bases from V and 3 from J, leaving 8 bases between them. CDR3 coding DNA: TGTGCCAGCAGCCAACACCACAATCAGCCCCAGCATTTT. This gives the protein CASSQHHNQPQHF.

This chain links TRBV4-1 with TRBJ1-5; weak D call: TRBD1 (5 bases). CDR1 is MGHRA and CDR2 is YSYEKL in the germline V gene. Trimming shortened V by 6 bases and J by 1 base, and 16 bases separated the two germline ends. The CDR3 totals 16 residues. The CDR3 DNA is TGCGCCAGCAGTCAAATGGGGGGAGTGAGCAATCAGCCCCAGCATTTT. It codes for CASSQMGGVSNQPQHF.

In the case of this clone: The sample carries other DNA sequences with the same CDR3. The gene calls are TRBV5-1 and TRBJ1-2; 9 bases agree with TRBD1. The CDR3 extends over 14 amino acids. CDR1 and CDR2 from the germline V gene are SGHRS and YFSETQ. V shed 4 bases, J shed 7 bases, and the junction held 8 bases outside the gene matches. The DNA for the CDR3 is TGCGCCAGCAGCACCGGACAGGGGATTGGTGGCTACACCTTC. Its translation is CASSTGQGIGGYTF. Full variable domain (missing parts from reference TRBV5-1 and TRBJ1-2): KAGVTQTPRYLIKTRGQQVTLSCSPISGHRSVSWYQQTPGQGLQFLFEYFSETQRNKGNFPGRFSGRQFSNSRSEMNVSTLELGDSALYLCASSTGQGIGGYTFGSGTRLTVV.

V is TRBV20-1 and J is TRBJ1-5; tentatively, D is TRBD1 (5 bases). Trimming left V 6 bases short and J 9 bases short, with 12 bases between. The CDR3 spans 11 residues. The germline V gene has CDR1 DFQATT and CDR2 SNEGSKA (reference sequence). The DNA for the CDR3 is TGCAGTGCAACCTGGGACGGGCCCCAGCATTTT. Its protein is CSATWDGPQHF.

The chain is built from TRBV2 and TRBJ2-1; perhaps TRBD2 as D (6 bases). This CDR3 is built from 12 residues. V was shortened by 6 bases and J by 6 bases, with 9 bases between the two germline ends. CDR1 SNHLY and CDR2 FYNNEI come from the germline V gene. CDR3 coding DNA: TGTGCCAGCAGGATGGAGGGCAATGAGCAGTTCTTC. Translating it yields CASRMEGNEQFF.

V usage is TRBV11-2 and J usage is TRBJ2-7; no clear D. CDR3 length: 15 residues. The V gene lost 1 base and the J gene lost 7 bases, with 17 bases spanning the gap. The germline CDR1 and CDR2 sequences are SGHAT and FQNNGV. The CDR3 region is CASSLVGLVGGEQYF. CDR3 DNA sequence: TGTGCCAGCAGCTTAGTGGGCCTAGTGGGTGGAGAGCAGTACTTC. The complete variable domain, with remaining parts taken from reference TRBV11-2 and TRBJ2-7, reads EAGVAQSPRYKIIEKRQSVAFWCNPISGHATLYWYQQILGQGPKLLIQFQNNGVVDDSQLPKDRFSAERLKGVDSTLKIQPAKLEDSAVYLCASSLVGLVGGEQYFGPGTRLTVT.

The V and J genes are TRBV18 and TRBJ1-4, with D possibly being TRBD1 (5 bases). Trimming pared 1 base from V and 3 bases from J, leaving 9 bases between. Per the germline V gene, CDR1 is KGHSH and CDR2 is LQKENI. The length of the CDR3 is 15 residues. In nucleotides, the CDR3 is TGTGCCAGCTCACCACAGGGGTACTCTAATGAAAAACTGTTTTTT. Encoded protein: CASSPQGYSNEKLFF.

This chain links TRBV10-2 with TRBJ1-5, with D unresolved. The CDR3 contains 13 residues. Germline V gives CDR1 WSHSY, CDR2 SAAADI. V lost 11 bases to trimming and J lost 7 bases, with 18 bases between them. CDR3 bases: TGCGCCGGAGGTTGGGGTTTTGACCAGCCCCAGCATTTT. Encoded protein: CAGGWGFDQPQHF.

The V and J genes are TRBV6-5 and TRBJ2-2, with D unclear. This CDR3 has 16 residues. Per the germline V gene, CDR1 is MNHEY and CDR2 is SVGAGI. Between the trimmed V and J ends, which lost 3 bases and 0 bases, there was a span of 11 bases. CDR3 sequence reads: CASSYSPASNTGELFF. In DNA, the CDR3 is TGTGCCAGCAGTTATTCCCCGGCGTCGAACACCGGGGAGCTGTTTTTT.

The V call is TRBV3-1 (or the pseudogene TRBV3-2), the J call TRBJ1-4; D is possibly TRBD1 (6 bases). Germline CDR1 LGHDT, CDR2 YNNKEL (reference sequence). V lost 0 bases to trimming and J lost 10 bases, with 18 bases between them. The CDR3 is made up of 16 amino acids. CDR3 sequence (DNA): TGTGCCAGCAGCCAAGATATATGGCAGGGGAGGGGAAAACTGTTTTTT. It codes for CASSQDIWQGRGKLFF.

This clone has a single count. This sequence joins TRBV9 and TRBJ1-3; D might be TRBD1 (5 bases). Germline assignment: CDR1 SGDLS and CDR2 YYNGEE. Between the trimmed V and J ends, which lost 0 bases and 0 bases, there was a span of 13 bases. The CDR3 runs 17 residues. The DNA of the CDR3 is TGTGCCAGCAGCGTAGTTCCAGGGCCCAGCTCTGGAAACACCATATATTTT. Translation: CASSVVPGPSSGNTIYF. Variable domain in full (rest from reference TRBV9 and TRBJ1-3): DSGVTQTPKHLITATGQRVTLRCSPRSGDLSVYWYQQSLDQGLQFLIQYYNGEERAKGNILERFSAQQFPDLHSELNLSSLELGDSALYFCASSVVPGPSSGNTIYFGEGSWLTVV.

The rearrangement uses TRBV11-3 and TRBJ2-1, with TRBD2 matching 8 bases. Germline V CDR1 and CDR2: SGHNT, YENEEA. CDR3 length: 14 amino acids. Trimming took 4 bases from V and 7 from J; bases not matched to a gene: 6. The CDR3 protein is CASSSWSGGNEQFF. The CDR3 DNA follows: TGTGCCAGCAGCTCCTGGTCGGGGGGGAATGAGCAGTTCTTC.